The 20 T cell receptor beta chains below come from one sample, sequenced in a study of cytomegalovirus exposure and HLA in healthy donors. Primers for the PCR totalled 60 Vbeta and 13 Jbeta. The table came from immunoSEQ multiplex PCR; TCRdb's copy has only in-frame clones and leaves some out. The table lists about 160,000 clones, 60% to 80% of them singletons, with about 4.7% in the top ten. Sequencing used PBMCs. The receptors here all came from a man younger than 30 in good health and CMV-seropositive.

This clone was recorded once. This rearrangement joins TRBV9 to TRBJ2-1, with 11 bases lining up with TRBD2. The V gene's germline CDR1 is SGDLS and CDR2 YYNGEE. The CDR3 length is 16 residues. The junction had 8 bases not matched to a gene; V was cut back by 0 bases and J by 9 bases. CDR3 amino acids: CASSVALAGGIGEQFF. The CDR3, as DNA: TGTGCCAGCAGCGTAGCCCTAGCGGGGGGCATCGGTGAGCAGTTCTTC.

This clone was seen only a few times. This chain joins TRBV5-4 and TRBJ2-2; maybe TRBD1 (5 bases). The V and J ends lost 5 bases and 7 bases respectively, with 9 bases between them. The germline CDR1 and CDR2 sequences are SGHNT and YYREEE (reference sequence). This CDR3 has 12 amino acids. The CDR3 loop reads CASRFDSGELFF. The CDR3 DNA is TGTGCCAGCAGATTTGACAGCGGGGAGCTGTTTTTT.

The genes are TRBV6-5 and TRBJ2-5; D perhaps matches TRBD1 (6 bases). The CDR3 contains 14 residues. Looked up from germline, CDR1 is MNHEY and CDR2 is SVGAGI. V dropped 6 bases and J dropped 5 bases, with 16 bases sitting between them. DNA for the CDR3: TGTGCCAGCAGCCGGACAGTTCAAGGGGAGACCCAGTACTTC. This translates into CASSRTVQGETQYF.

The V call is TRBV20-1, the J call TRBJ1-1; D not resolved. CDR3 length: 11 residues. Trimming took off 3 bases at V and 11 bases at J, with 13 bases between the two ends. CDR1 is DFQATT, CDR2 SNEGSKA, per germline (reference sequence). CDR3 amino acids: CSASQTREAFF. The CDR3 nucleotides are TGCAGTGCTAGCCAAACACGGGAGGCTTTCTTT.

This clone has just one count. The rearrangement uses TRBV4-1 and TRBJ1-4, with a tentative D call TRBD1 (5 bases). The germline V and J ends were trimmed by 5 bases and 7 bases, with 20 bases remaining between them. This CDR3 spans 16 amino acids. Looked up from germline, CDR1 is MGHRA and CDR2 is YSYEKL. The CDR3 DNA is TGCGCCAGCAGCTCGGTTAAAGGGGCCGGTATTGAAAAACTGTTTTTT. It is translated as CASSSVKGAGIEKLFF.

The chain joins TRBV6-4 to TRBJ2-1, with 8 positions matching TRBD1. The germline V gene encodes CDR1 MRHNA and CDR2 SNTAGT. The V gene end was trimmed by 3 bases and the J gene end by 0 bases; junction bases not matched to a gene: 1. The CDR3 contains 15 residues. CDR3 nucleotide sequence: TGTGCCAGCAGTGAACAGGGGGACTCCTACAATGAGCAGTTCTTC. As protein: CASSEQGDSYNEQFF.

J is TRBJ1-2 and V is TRBV6-1, with 7 bases matching TRBD1. V lost 0 bases to trimming and J lost 3 bases; unmatched junction nucleotides: 4. CDR1 and CDR2 (germline): MNHNS, SASEGT. This CDR3 region has 15 residues. The CDR3 DNA is TGTGCCAGCAGTGAAGCGAGGGACAGTGACTATGGCTACACCTTC. It encodes CASSEARDSDYGYTF.

V usage is TRBV4-2 and J usage is TRBJ2-2; 7 positions agree with TRBD1. The germline V gene encodes CDR1 LGHNA and CDR2 YNFKEQ. V shed 0 bases, J shed 3 bases, and the junction held 10 bases outside the gene matches. This CDR3 region has 18 residues. CDR3 sequence (DNA): TGTGCCAGCAGCCAAGAGGGGGCTTCGGACAGGTACACCGGGGAGCTGTTTTTT. Its protein product is CASSQEGASDRYTGELFF.

This clone came up a few times. V usage is TRBV7-9 and J usage is TRBJ2-5; D is unresolved. V gave up 5 bases and J gave up 7 bases, with 17 bases separating them. CDR1 is SEHNR, CDR2 FQNEAQ, per germline (reference sequence). The CDR3 is 14 residues long. The CDR3 DNA reads as TGTGCCAGCAGCCCGGAGTCTGGTTTTAGGACCCAGTACTTC. This translates into CASSPESGFRTQYF. The entire variable domain, with the rest obtained from reference TRBV7-9 and TRBJ2-5, is as follows: DTGVSQNPRHKITKRGQNVTFRCDPISEHNRLYWYRQTLGQGPEFLTYFQNEAQLEKSRLLSDRFSAERPKGSFSTLEIQRTEQGDSAMYLCASSPESGFRTQYFGPGTRLLVL.

The J gene is TRBJ1-4, the V gene TRBV6-1; 7 nucleotides agree with TRBD1. Germline V gene data show CDR1 as MNHNS and CDR2 as SASEGT. The CDR3 totals 15 residues. Trimming removed 5 bases from V and 1 base from J; junction bases left unmatched: 4. The CDR3 protein is CASSQGGVTNEKLFF. The CDR3 bases are TGTGCCAGCAGTCAGGGGGGCGTAACTAATGAAAAACTGTTTTTT.

The genes are TRBV11-2 and TRBJ1-1, with 7 positions matching TRBD1. Germline-derived CDR1 and CDR2 are SGHAT and FQNNGV. The CDR3 consists of 14 residues. The V gene end was trimmed by 5 bases and the J gene end by 2 bases; junction bases not matched to a gene: 5. DNA for the CDR3: TGTGCCAGCAGCCCACGGGACAGCAACACTGAAGCTTTCTTT. Translating gives CASSPRDSNTEAFF.

The gene calls are TRBV11-3 and TRBJ1-1; the D is unclear. Germline V CDR1 and CDR2: SGHNT, YENEEA. The CDR3 runs 12 residues. Trimming removed 5 bases from V and 3 bases from J, with 7 bases in between. CDR3 region: CASSLRDTEAFF. CDR3 in DNA: TGTGCCAGCAGCCTTCGGGACACTGAAGCTTTCTTT. Looking up the rest from reference TRBV11-3 and TRBJ1-1 gives the full variable domain: EAGVVQSPRYKIIEKKQPVAFWCNPISGHNTLYWYLQNLGQGPELLIRYENEEAVDDSQLPKDRFSAERLKGVDSTLKIQPAELGDSAVYLCASSLRDTEAFFGQGTRLTVV.

The chain joins TRBV7-9 to TRBJ1-2; the D gene is possibly TRBD1 (6 bases). Germline V gene sequence: CDR1 SEHNR, CDR2 FQNEAQ (reference sequence). The CDR3 is 15 amino acids. The ends were cut back, 3 bases at V and 8 bases at J, with 19 bases in the middle. The CDR3, as DNA: TGTGCCAGCAGCTTTTACAGGGCAGGATGGGAGGGCTACACCTTC. It specifies CASSFYRAGWEGYTF.

V usage is TRBV11-3 and J usage is TRBJ2-1; possible D gene TRBD2, 5 bases. Trimming removed 5 bases from V and 1 base from J, with 15 bases in between. From germline, CDR1 is SGHNT and CDR2 YENEEA. The CDR3 is 16 amino acids. The CDR3 is CASSPQLGRSYNEQFF. CDR3 nucleotide sequence: TGTGCCAGCAGCCCCCAACTAGGTAGATCCTACAATGAGCAGTTCTTC.

This clone was observed a single time. This chain uses TRBV6-1 with TRBJ1-2; 8 bases fit TRBD1. The CDR3 is 13 amino acids. V lost 4 bases and J lost 5; bases outside the gene matches: 3. Germline loops: CDR1 MNHNS, CDR2 SASEGT. CDR3 in amino acids: CASSGGTGYGYTF. CDR3 DNA: TGTGCCAGCAGTGGCGGGACAGGATATGGCTACACCTTC.

The chain is built from TRBV7-2 and TRBJ2-2; TRBD1 agrees at 10 bases. CDR1 is SGHTA and CDR2 is FQGNSA in the germline V gene. This CDR3 is built from 16 residues. V shed 5 bases, J shed 4 bases, and the junction held 7 bases outside the gene matches. CDR3: CASSRDRGEGTGELFF. The CDR3 DNA is TGTGCCAGCAGCCGGGACAGGGGCGAAGGCACCGGGGAGCTGTTTTTT.

The chain uses TRBV28 and TRBJ1-6, with D unclear. Per the germline V gene, CDR1 is MDHEN and CDR2 is SYDVKM. Trimming stripped 4 bases from V and 4 bases from J, with 20 bases between. CDR3 length equals 18 residues. The CDR3 DNA sequence: TGTGCCAGCAGTTACCCCTCCGGTGTGAGGAATTATAATTCACCCCTCCACTTT. Protein product: CASSYPSGVRNYNSPLHF.

The chain couples TRBV28 to TRBJ2-3, with a possible D match to TRBD2 (7 bases). Between the trimmed V and J ends, which lost 4 bases and 6 bases, there was a span of 17 bases. The V gene's germline CDR1 is MDHEN and CDR2 SYDVKM. CDR3 length: 15 residues. The CDR3 coding sequence is TGTGCCAGCAGTTACGTTACAGGGAGGGGGGATACGCAGTATTTT. The encoded protein is CASSYVTGRGDTQYF.

The table lists this clone with a few counts. This sequence joins TRBV6-1 and TRBJ1-5, with 7 bases fitting TRBD1. CDR1 is MNHNS and CDR2 is SASEGT in the germline V gene. V shed 7 bases and J 5 bases; nucleotides not matched to a gene: 8. The CDR3 spans 14 residues. This chain's CDR3 is CASKGGGGHQPQHF. CDR3 in DNA: TGTGCCAGCAAAGGAGGGGGCGGCCATCAGCCCCAGCATTTT.

The sample holds a few counts of this clone. The CDR3 loop is CASSPHQSSSNEQFF. The CDR3 nucleotides read TGTGCCAGCAGCCCACATCAGTCGTCTAGCAATGAGCAGTTCTTC. This chain links TRBV11-3 with TRBJ2-1; D unresolved. Germline V CDR1 and CDR2: SGHNT, YENEEA. The CDR3 extends over 15 amino acids. Trimming removed 5 bases at V and 6 bases at J, with 17 bases between.